The rows below give T cell receptor beta chains drawn from one sample of a study of CD8 T cells in Susac syndrome. TCRdb re-called the immunoSEQ multiplex PCR reads with MiXCR, one entry per CDR3 protein. The sample carries 210,000 or so distinct CDR3 sequences, about 95% recorded once. The sequenced material came from CD4+ T cells from PBMCs. These receptors all stem from a human donor with Susac syndrome. Each CDR3 is given with its conserved first and last residue. A D gene is named only where the DNA matches it firmly. Size tells how often a clone was seen (once, few, many) or the class of an expanded clone, and some rows leave it out.

v_gene	d_gene	abundance	j_gene	CDR3aa	CDR3nt
TRBV29-1	TRBD2	-	TRBJ2-7	CSVVGTSGGASYEQYF	TGCAGCGTGGTGGGGACTAGCGGGGGGGCCTCCTACGAGCAGTACTTC
TRBV6-6	TRBD2	-	TRBJ2-1	CASSGGVNEQFF	TGTGCCAGTAGCGGGGGGGTAAATGAGCAGTTCTTC
TRBV20-1	-	-	TRBJ1-4	CSAVNAGPNEKLFF	TGCAGTGCAGTGAACGCGGGCCCAAATGAAAAACTGTTTTTT
TRBV11-2	-	once	TRBJ2-3	CASSLDWADTQYF	TGTGCCAGCAGCTTAGATTGGGCAGATACGCAGTATTTT
TRBV12-3/TRBV12-4	-	-	TRBJ1-1	CASRYFGGTEAFF	TGTGCCAGCAGGTACTTCGGGGGCACTGAAGCTTTCTTT
TRBV28	TRBD2	-	TRBJ2-3	CASKAGDTDTQYF	TGTGCCAGCAAAGCGGGGGACACAGATACGCAGTATTTT
TRBV5-1	TRBD1	-	TRBJ1-5	CASSSLTGGYHQPQHF	TGCGCCAGCAGCTCCCTGACAGGGGGGTATCATCAGCCCCAGCATTTT
TRBV14	-	-	TRBJ2-1	CASSQDLMGNEQFF	TGTGCCAGCAGCCAAGATTTGATGGGGAATGAGCAGTTCTTC
TRBV6-2/TRBV6-3	TRBD2	-	TRBJ2-1	CASRTTSGGHEFF	TGTGCCAGCAGGACAACTAGCGGGGGGCACGAGTTCTTC
TRBV7-9	TRBD1	-	TRBJ1-5	CASSLDGTGEDQPQHF	TGTGCCAGCAGCTTGGACGGGACAGGGGAGGATCAGCCCCAGCATTTT
TRBV18	TRBD1	-	TRBJ1-5	CASSPNSAGTEFNQPQHF	TGTGCCAGCTCTCCTAATTCTGCAGGGACAGAATTTAATCAGCCCCAGCATTTT
TRBV5-4	TRBD1	-	TRBJ2-1	CASSSIEQGYEQFF	TGTGCCAGCAGCAGCATTGAACAGGGGTATGAGCAGTTCTTC
TRBV20-1	TRBD2	-	TRBJ2-7	CSARGTSYEQYF	TGCAGTGCTAGAGGGACTAGCTACGAGCAGTACTTC
TRBV7-2	-	-	TRBJ2-6	CASSLRPIYSSGANVLTF	TGTGCCAGCAGCTTAAGGCCCATATATTCCTCTGGGGCCAACGTCCTGACTTTC
TRBV19	-	-	TRBJ1-1	CASSIDRGNTEAFF	TGTGCCAGTAGTATAGATCGGGGGAACACTGAAGCTTTCTTT
TRBV20-1	-	-	TRBJ2-3	CSAPGASDTDTQYF	TGCAGTGCTCCCGGGGCTAGCGACACAGATACGCAGTATTTT
TRBV5-4	-	-	TRBJ1-6	CASSFGGVNVGSPLHF	TGTGCCAGCAGCTTCGGAGGGGTTAATGTTGGTTCACCCCTCCACTTT
TRBV3-1	-	-	TRBJ1-5	CASSQDFLGRQPQHF	TGTGCCAGCAGCCAAGATTTTCTAGGGCGTCAGCCCCAGCATTTT
TRBV3-1	-	-	TRBJ1-1	CASSQFGGRVNTEAFF	TGTGCCAGCAGCCAATTCGGAGGCCGGGTCAACACTGAAGCTTTCTTT
TRBV28	-	-	TRBJ1-2	CASIAAGVWYGYTF	TGTGCCAGCATTGCGGCCGGAGTTTGGTATGGCTACACCTTC
TRBV27	TRBD1	-	TRBJ1-2	CASSPDRGRGGYTF	TGTGCCAGCAGCCCAGACAGGGGAAGGGGAGGCTACACCTTC
TRBV5-1	-	once	TRBJ1-1	CASSQSPGVTEAFF	TGCGCCAGCAGCCAGTCGCCCGGGGTCACTGAAGCTTTCTTT
TRBV30	-	-	TRBJ1-1	CAWRGGGGRKEDTEAFF	TGTGCCTGGAGGGGGGGAGGAGGGAGAAAAGAGGACACTGAAGCTTTCTTT
TRBV6-5	TRBD1	once	TRBJ1-5	CASRRDSLGPQHF	TGTGCCAGCAGAAGGGACAGCCTGGGGCCCCAGCATTTT
TRBV20-1	-	-	TRBJ2-7	CSARVPDRNPYEQYF	TGCAGTGCTAGAGTCCCCGACAGGAATCCCTACGAGCAGTACTTC
TRBV29-1	TRBD1	-	TRBJ2-1	CSAEQGQGINEQFF	TGCAGCGCCGAGCAGGGACAGGGGATCAATGAGCAGTTCTTC
TRBV24-1	-	-	TRBJ2-1	CATSDHGRTTYNEQFF	TGTGCCACCAGTGATCATGGACGTACGACCTACAATGAGCAGTTCTTC
TRBV18	-	-	TRBJ1-1	CASSTSNRGAKDEAFF	TGTGCCAGCTCGACTAGCAACCGGGGCGCGAAAGATGAAGCTTTCTTT
TRBV19	-	-	TRBJ2-2	CASRVFPSAAGELFF	TGTGCCAGTAGAGTGTTTCCTTCGGCGGCCGGGGAGCTGTTTTTT
TRBV9	-	-	TRBJ1-5	CASSASRLRNQPQHF	TGTGCCAGCAGCGCCTCCAGACTGAGGAATCAGCCCCAGCATTTT
TRBV7-3	-	-	TRBJ1-1	CASSFGLNTEAFF	TGTGCCAGCAGCTTCGGCCTGAACACTGAAGCTTTCTTT
TRBV7-2	-	-	TRBJ2-5	CASSFPPIQETQYF	TGTGCCAGCAGCTTCCCCCCGATACAAGAGACCCAGTACTTC
TRBV11-2	-	-	TRBJ2-7	CASSLDQGGNRAYEQYF	TGTGCCAGCAGCTTAGATCAGGGAGGTAATCGAGCCTACGAGCAGTACTTC
TRBV5-1	TRBD2	-	TRBJ2-5	CASSSSRTSGNYQETQYF	TGCGCCAGCAGCTCCTCGAGGACTAGCGGTAACTACCAAGAGACCCAGTACTTC
TRBV25-1	-	once	TRBJ1-1	CASSAMTGNTEAFF	TGTGCCAGCAGCGCGATGACAGGGAACACTGAAGCTTTCTTT
TRBV20-1	-	-	TRBJ2-2	CSASQGRDTGELFF	TGCAGTGCTAGTCAAGGGCGCGACACCGGGGAGCTGTTTTTT
TRBV10-3	TRBD1	-	TRBJ2-1	CAIRGQGEPYNEQFF	TGTGCCATCAGGGGACAGGGGGAACCCTACAATGAGCAGTTCTTC
TRBV3-1	-	-	TRBJ1-5	CASSQDATPGQPQHF	TGTGCCAGCAGCCAAGATGCGACACCGGGTCAGCCCCAGCATTTT
TRBV19	-	once	TRBJ2-5	CASQDQGAGETQYF	TGTGCCAGCCAAGACCAGGGTGCGGGAGAGACCCAGTACTTC
TRBV30	-	-	TRBJ2-2	CAWSLETGELFF	TGTGCCTGGAGCCTAGAAACCGGGGAGCTGTTTTTT
TRBV18	TRBD1	few	TRBJ1-5	CASSPDRAVQPQHF	TGTGCCAGCTCACCTGACAGGGCGGTTCAGCCCCAGCATTTT
TRBV5-1	-	-	TRBJ1-3	CASSLPLRGQGNTIYF	TGCGCCAGCAGCCTACCTCTAAGGGGACAAGGAAACACCATATATTTT
TRBV6-2/TRBV6-3	-	-	TRBJ1-2	CASSLGQIHTF	TGTGCCAGCAGTCTCGGACAGATTCACACCTTC
TRBV6-2/TRBV6-3	-	-	TRBJ1-1	CASSYGRNTEAFF	TGTGCCAGCAGTTACGGGAGGAACACTGAAGCTTTCTTT
TRBV3-1	-	-	TRBJ1-6	CASSQDRDSPLHF	TGCGCCAGCAGCCAAGATCGGGATTCACCCCTCCACTTT
TRBV30	-	-	TRBJ1-6	CAWSVSVDSPLHF	TGTGCCTGGAGTGTCAGTGTAGATTCACCCCTCCACTTT
TRBV12-3/TRBV12-4	TRBD1	-	TRBJ2-5	CASSLATGGETQYF	TGTGCCAGCAGTTTAGCAACAGGGGGAGAGACCCAGTACTTC
TRBV6-2/TRBV6-3	-	-	TRBJ1-1	CASSYSDRRTEAFF	TGTGCCAGCAGTTATTCCGACAGGAGGACTGAAGCTTTCTTT
TRBV7-2	-	-	TRBJ2-1	CASSFGSPSYNEQFF	TGTGCCAGCAGCTTCGGGTCTCCTTCCTACAATGAGCAGTTCTTC
TRBV5-4	-	-	TRBJ1-1	CASSLDPGRVEAFF	TGTGCCAGCAGCTTGGATCCAGGGAGAGTAGAAGCTTTCTTT
TRBV5-1	TRBD1	-	TRBJ2-7	CASSPQTGGYYEQYF	TGCGCCAGCAGCCCCCAAACAGGGGGGTACTACGAGCAGTACTTC
TRBV20-1	TRBD1	-	TRBJ2-7	CSALGQSPSEQYF	TGCAGTGCTTTGGGACAGTCGCCAAGCGAGCAGTACTTC
TRBV5-1	-	-	TRBJ1-6	CATRDTNSPLHF	TGCGCCACTCGGGACACAAATTCACCCCTCCACTTT
TRBV9	-	-	TRBJ1-6	CASSLTPIDSPLHF	TGTGCCAGCAGTCTAACTCCAATAGATTCACCCCTCCACTTT
TRBV19	-	-	TRBJ2-4	CASSIELPSRQGGAKNIQYF	TGTGCCAGTAGCATAGAACTTCCCTCGAGGCAGGGAGGTGCCAAAAACATTCAGTACTTC
TRBV3-1	-	once	TRBJ1-4	CASSLDSRGEKLFF	TGTGCCAGCAGCCTGGACAGCCGAGGGGAAAAACTGTTTTTT